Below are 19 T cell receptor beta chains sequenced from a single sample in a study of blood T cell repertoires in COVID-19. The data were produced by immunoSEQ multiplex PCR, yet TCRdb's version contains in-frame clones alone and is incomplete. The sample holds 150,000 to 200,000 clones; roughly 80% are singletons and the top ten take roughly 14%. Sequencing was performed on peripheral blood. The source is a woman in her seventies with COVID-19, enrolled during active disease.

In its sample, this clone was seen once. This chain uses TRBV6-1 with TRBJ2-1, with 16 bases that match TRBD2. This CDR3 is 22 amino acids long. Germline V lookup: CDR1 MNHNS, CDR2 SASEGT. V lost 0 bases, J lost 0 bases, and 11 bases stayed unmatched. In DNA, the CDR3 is TGTGCCAGCAGTGAAGCATTAACGGGACTAGCGGGAGGGAAGAGCTCCTACAATGAGCAGTTCTTC. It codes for CASSEALTGLAGGKSSYNEQFF.

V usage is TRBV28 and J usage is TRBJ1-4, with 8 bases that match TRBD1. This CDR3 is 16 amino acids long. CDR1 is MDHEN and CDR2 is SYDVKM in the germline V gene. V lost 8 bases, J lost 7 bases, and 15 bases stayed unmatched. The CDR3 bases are TGTGCCAGCGGATTCTTCGACAGGGGACCGGGTGAAAAACTGTTTTTT. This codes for CASGFFDRGPGEKLFF.

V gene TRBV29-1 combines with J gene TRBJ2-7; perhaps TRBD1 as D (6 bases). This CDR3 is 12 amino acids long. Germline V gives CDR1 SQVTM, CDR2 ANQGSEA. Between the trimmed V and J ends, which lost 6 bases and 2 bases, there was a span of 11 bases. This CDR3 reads CSVYRAPYEQYF. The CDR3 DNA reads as TGCAGCGTGTACAGGGCACCCTACGAGCAGTACTTC.

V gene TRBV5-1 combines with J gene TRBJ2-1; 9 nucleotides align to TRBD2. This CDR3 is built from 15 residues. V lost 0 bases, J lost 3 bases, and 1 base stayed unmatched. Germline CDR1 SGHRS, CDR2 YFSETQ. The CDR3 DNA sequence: TGCGCCAGCAGCTTGGGACTAGCGGTCTACAATGAGCAGTTCTTC. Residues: CASSLGLAVYNEQFF. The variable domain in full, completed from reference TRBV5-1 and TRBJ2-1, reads KAGVTQTPRYLIKTRGQQVTLSCSPISGHRSVSWYQQTPGQGLQFLFEYFSETQRNKGNFPGRFSGRQFSNSRSEMNVSTLELGDSALYLCASSLGLAVYNEQFFGPGTRLTVL.

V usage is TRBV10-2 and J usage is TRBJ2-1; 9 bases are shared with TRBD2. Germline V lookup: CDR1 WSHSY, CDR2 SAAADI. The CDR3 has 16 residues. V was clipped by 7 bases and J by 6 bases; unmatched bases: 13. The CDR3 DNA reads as TGCGCCAGCACCGAACAGGGAGCGGGAGGCCTCAATGAGCAGTTCTTC. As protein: CASTEQGAGGLNEQFF.

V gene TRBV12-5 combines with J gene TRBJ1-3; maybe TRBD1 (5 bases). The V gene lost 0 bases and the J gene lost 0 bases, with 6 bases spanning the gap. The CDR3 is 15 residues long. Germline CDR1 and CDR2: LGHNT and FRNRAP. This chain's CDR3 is CASGLVDSSGNTIYF. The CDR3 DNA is TGTGCTAGTGGTTTGGTTGACAGCTCTGGAAACACCATATATTTT.

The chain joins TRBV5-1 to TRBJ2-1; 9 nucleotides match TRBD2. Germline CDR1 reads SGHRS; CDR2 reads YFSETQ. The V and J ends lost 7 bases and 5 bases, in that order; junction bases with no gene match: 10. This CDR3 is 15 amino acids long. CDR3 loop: CASAYAGGINNEQFF. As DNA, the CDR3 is TGCGCCAGCGCCTACGCGGGGGGGATTAACAATGAGCAGTTCTTC. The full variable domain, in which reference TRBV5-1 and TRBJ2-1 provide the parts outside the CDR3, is KAGVTQTPRYLIKTRGQQVTLSCSPISGHRSVSWYQQTPGQGLQFLFEYFSETQRNKGNFPGRFSGRQFSNSRSEMNVSTLELGDSALYLCASAYAGGINNEQFFGPGTRLTVL.

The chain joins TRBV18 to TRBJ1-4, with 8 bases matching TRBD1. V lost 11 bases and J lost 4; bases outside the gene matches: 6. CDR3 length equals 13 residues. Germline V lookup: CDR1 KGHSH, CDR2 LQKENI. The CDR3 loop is CAAQGAINEKLFF. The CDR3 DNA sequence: TGTGCCGCTCAGGGGGCAATTAATGAAAAACTGTTTTTT.

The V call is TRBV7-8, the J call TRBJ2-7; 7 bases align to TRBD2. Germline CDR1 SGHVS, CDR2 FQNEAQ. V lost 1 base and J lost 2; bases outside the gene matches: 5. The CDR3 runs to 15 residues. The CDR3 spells CASSLGRLAAYEQYF. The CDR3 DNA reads TGTGCCAGCAGCTTAGGGCGTCTAGCGGCCTACGAGCAGTACTTC.

CDR3 loop: CASALQGSYEQYF. The DNA for the CDR3 is TGTGCCAGCGCCCTTCAGGGCTCCTACGAGCAGTACTTC. J is TRBJ2-7 and V is TRBV19; tentative D call: TRBD1 (5 bases). V lost 9 bases and J 0 bases, leaving 12 bases between the germline ends. CDR3 size: 13 residues. The germline CDR1 and CDR2 sequences are LNHDA and SQIVND (reference sequence).

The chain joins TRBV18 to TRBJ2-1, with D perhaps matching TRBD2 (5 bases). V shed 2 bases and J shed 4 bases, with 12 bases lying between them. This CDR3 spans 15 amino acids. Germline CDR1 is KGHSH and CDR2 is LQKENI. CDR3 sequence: CASSPVLTGYNEQFF. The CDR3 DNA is TGTGCCAGCTCACCAGTCCTTACGGGGTACAATGAGCAGTTCTTC.

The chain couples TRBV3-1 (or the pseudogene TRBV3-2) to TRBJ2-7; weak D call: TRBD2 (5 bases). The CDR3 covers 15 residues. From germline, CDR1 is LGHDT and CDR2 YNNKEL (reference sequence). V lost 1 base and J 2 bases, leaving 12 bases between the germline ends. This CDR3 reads CASSQGSGGTYEQYF. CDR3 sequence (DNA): TGTGCCAGCAGCCAAGGGAGCGGTGGGACCTACGAGCAGTACTTC.

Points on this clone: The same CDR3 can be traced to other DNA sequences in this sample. The CDR3 spells CATSRDLGRGANYGYTF. The DNA for the CDR3 is TGTGCCACCAGCAGAGATCTAGGCCGCGGGGCTAACTATGGCTACACCTTC. V is TRBV15 and J is TRBJ1-2, with D uncertain. The ends were cut back, 0 bases at V and 0 bases at J, with 14 bases in the middle. CDR3 length: 17 amino acids. Germline V lookup: CDR1 LNHNV, CDR2 YYDKDF (reference sequence).

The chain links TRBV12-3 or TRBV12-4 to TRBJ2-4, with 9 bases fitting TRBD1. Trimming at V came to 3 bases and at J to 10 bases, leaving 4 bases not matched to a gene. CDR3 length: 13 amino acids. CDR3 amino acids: CASSLGQGQIQYF. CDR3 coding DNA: TGTGCCAGCAGTTTGGGACAGGGTCAGATTCAGTACTTC.

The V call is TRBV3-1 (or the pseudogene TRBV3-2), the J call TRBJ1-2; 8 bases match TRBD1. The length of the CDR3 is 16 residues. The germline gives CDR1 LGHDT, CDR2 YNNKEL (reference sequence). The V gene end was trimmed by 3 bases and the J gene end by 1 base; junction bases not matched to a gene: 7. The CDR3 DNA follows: TGTGCCAGCAGCCATCTAGGACAGGGTTATAACTATGGCTACACCTTC. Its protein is CASSHLGQGYNYGYTF.

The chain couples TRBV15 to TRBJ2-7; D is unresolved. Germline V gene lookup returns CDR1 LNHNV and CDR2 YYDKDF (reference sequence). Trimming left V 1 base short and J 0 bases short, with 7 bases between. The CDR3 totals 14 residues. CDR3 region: CATSRGQISYEQYF. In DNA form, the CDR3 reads TGTGCCACCAGCAGAGGGCAGATCTCCTACGAGCAGTACTTC.

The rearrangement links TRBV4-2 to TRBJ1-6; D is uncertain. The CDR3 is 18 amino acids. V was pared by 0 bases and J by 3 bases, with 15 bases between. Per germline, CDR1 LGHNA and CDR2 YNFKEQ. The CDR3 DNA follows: TGTGCCAGCAGCCAAGATCGGTCCGGTCCGATCTATAATTCACCCCTCCACTTT. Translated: CASSQDRSGPIYNSPLHF.

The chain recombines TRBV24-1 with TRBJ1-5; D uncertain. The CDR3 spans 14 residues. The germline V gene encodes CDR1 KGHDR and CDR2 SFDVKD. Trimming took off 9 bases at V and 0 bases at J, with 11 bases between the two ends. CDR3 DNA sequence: TGTGCCACCGGTCGAGGTTATAGCAATCAGCCCCAGCATTTT. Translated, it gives CATGRGYSNQPQHF.

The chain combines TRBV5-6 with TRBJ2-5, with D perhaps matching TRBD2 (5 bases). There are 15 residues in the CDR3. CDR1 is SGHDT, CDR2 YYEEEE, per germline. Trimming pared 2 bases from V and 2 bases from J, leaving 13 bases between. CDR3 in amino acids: CASSFFSGKQETQYF. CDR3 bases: TGTGCCAGCAGCTTTTTCAGCGGAAAACAAGAGACCCAGTACTTC.